This T cell receptor (beta chain) was documented in a study of blood T cells in healthy people across ages. Study results and caveats: Percentage of naive T cells showed a strong correlation with TCR beta diversity. As age increased, TCR beta diversity per million T cells fell in a roughly linear fashion.

Then a second PCR, running roughly 7 to 11 cycles, was carried out with a sample-barcoded 5' primer and a J-beta primer mix. TCRdb analysed the 5' RACE reads with MiXCR anew, one entry per CDR3 protein. This sample has about 1.7 million distinct CDR3 sequences, with roughly 28% found just once. As for this clonotype: Its antigen remains unknown. This clone may be a read error of a much larger clone one base away.

The V end lost 4 bases, the J end lost 11 bases, and 15 bases lay between the germline ends. CDR3 length: 12 amino acids. In germline, CDR1 is SGHDT, CDR2 YYEEEE. The chain is built from TRBV5-6 and TRBJ2-5; D is ambiguous. Sequencing was carried out using blood. This sequence was found in a woman younger than 45 in good health. CDR3 protein: CASSIPRNEQYF. The CDR3 nucleotides are TGTGCCAGCAGCATCCCTAGAAATGAGCAGTACTTC.